This is a list of T cell receptor beta chains from one sample in a study of blood T cells in healthy people across ages. In TCRdb, the 5' RACE reads were re-called with MiXCR into one record per CDR3 protein. The sample has about 570,000 distinct CDR3 sequences, approximately 30% seen once. Sequencing input: blood. These receptors were taken from a woman between 65 and 79 years old in good health. The conserved cysteine and the conserved F or W are not part of the CDR3 here. Fields, in order: V gene, J gene, CDR3 protein.

v_gene: TRBV27
j_gene: TRBJ1-1
CDR3aa: ASSRVLWASAF

v_gene: TRBV10-3
j_gene: TRBJ2-4
CDR3aa: AISEGDTRRIQY

v_gene: TRBV24-1
j_gene: TRBJ2-5
CDR3aa: ATSDLWETQY

v_gene: TRBV7-9
j_gene: TRBJ1-1
CDR3aa: ASSAQVAPEAF

v_gene: TRBV7-2
j_gene: TRBJ1-4
CDR3aa: ASTRNRGLYEKLF

v_gene: TRBV10-3
j_gene: TRBJ2-7
CDR3aa: AISESTGYEQY

v_gene: TRBV7-2
j_gene: TRBJ2-3
CDR3aa: ASTELGIDTDTQY

v_gene: TRBV20-1
j_gene: TRBJ2-3
CDR3aa: SARDSVGQGFTDTQY

v_gene: TRBV27
j_gene: TRBJ1-2
CDR3aa: ASKGTIRQPDGYT

v_gene: TRBV19
j_gene: TRBJ1-5
CDR3aa: ASSIIGEVGQPQH

v_gene: TRBV20-1
j_gene: TRBJ2-3
CDR3aa: SARVAGFTDTQY

v_gene: TRBV12-3/TRBV12-4
j_gene: TRBJ1-2
CDR3aa: ASSKSLTGHGYT

v_gene: TRBV7-2
j_gene: TRBJ2-5
CDR3aa: ASSSSTGEGGETQY

v_gene: TRBV20-1
j_gene: TRBJ2-7
CDR3aa: SVWAPNRDEQY

v_gene: TRBV12-5
j_gene: TRBJ1-2
CDR3aa: ASGPYGYT

v_gene: TRBV7-9
j_gene: TRBJ1-4
CDR3aa: ASSLGYEKLF

v_gene: TRBV3-1
j_gene: TRBJ1-2
CDR3aa: ASSQDPTGYSGYT

v_gene: TRBV5-1
j_gene: TRBJ2-2
CDR3aa: ASSLSPSGEGGRLF

v_gene: TRBV25-1
j_gene: TRBJ2-2
CDR3aa: ASGRTEDTGELF

v_gene: TRBV20-1
j_gene: TRBJ2-3
CDR3aa: SATVPISTDTQY